The clone carrying this TCR beta chain has just a few counts. The assay was immunoSEQ multiplex PCR, and TCRdb's table has in-frame clones only and misses some. The table lists around 150,000 clones, approximately 79% of them singletons. This sample is drawn from a study of blood T cell repertoires in COVID-19. Two negative PCRs, clearance, or symptom resolution characterized the recovered Cohort 3 donors. Germline V lookup: CDR1 LGHNT, CDR2 FRNRAP. The V end lost 9 bases, the J end lost 1 base, and 15 bases lay between the germline ends. The CDR3 extends over 14 amino acids. The specimen was PBMCs or T cells enriched from blood (not recorded which). The TCR sequence derives from a woman aged 45-60 years who had recovered from COVID-19. The genes are TRBV12-5 and TRBJ1-1; perhaps TRBD1 as D (6 bases). CDR3 nucleotide sequence: TGTGCTAGCCCAAGGGACAAACAGAACACTGAAGCTTTCTTT. Protein product: CASPRDKQNTEAFF. Full variable domain (rest looked up from reference TRBV12-5 and TRBJ1-1): DARVTQTPRHKVTEMGQEVTMRCQPILGHNTVFWYRQTMMQGLELLAYFRNRAPLDDSGMPKDRFSAEMPDATLATLKIQPSEPRDSAVYFCASPRDKQNTEAFFGQGTRLTVV.